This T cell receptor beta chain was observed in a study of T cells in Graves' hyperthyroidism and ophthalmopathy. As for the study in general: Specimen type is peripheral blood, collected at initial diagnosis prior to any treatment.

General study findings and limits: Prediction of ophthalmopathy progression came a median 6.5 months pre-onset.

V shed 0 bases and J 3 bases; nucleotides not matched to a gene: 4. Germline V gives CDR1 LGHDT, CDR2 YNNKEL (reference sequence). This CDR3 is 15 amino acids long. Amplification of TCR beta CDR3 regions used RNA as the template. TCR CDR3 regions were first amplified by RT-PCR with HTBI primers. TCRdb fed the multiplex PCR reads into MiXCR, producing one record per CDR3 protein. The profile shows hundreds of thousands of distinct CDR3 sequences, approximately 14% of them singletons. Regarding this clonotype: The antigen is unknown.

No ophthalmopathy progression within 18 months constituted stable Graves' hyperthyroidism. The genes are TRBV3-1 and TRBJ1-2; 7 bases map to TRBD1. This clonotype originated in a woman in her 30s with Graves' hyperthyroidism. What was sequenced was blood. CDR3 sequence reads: CASSQERDSYYGYTF. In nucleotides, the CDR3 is TGTGCCAGCAGCCAAGAACGGGACAGCTACTATGGCTACACCTTC.